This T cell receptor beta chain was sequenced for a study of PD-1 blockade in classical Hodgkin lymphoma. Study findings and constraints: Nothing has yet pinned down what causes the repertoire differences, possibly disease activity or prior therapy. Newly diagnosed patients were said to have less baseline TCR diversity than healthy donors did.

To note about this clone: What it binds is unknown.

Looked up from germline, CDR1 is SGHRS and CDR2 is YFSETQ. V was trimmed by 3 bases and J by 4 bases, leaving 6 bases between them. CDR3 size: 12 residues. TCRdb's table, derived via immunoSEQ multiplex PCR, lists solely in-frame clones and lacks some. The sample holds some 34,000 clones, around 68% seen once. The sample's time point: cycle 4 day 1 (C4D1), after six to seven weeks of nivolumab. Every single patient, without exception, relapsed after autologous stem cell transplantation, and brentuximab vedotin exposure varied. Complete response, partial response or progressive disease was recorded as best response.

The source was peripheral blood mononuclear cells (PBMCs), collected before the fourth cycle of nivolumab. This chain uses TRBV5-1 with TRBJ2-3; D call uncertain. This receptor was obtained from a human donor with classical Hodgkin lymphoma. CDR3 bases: TGCGCCAGCAGCTGGCTAGCAGATACGCAGTATTTT. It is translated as CASSWLADTQYF.